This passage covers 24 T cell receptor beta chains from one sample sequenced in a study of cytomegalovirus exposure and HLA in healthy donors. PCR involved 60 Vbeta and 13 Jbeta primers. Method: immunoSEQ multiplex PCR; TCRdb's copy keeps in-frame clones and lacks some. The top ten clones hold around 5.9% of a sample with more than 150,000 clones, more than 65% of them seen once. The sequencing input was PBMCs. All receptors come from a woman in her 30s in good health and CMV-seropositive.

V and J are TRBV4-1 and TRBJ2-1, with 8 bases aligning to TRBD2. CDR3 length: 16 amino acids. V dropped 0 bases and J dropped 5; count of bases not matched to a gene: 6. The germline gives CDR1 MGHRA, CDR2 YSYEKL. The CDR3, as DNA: TGCGCCAGCAGCCAAGAACGGCTAGCGGGCAACAATGAGCAGTTCTTC. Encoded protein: CASSQERLAGNNEQFF.

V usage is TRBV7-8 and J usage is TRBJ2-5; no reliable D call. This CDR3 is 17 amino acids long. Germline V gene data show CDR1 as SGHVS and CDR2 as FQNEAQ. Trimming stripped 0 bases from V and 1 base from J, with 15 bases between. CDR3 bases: TGTGCCAGCAGCTTAGCGATCTTGGCAACCGCCCAAGAGACCCAGTACTTC. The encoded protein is CASSLAILATAQETQYF. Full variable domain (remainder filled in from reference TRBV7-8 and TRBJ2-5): GAGVSQSPRYKVAKRGQDVALRCDPISGHVSLFWYQQALGQGPEFLTYFQNEAQLDKSGLPSDRFFAERPEGSVSTLKIQRTQQEDSAVYLCASSLAILATAQETQYFGPGTRLLVL.

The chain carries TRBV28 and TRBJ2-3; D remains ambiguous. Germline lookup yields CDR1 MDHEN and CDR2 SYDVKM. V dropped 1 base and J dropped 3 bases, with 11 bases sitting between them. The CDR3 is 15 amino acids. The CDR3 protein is CASSLSASQTDTQYF. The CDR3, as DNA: TGTGCCAGCAGTTTATCGGCTAGTCAGACAGATACGCAGTATTTT.

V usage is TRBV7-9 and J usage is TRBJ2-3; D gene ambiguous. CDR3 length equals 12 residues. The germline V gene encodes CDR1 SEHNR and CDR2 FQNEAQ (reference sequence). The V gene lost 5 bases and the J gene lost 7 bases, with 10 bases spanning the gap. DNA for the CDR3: TGTGCCAGCAGCCTTAGTTCGTATACGCAGTATTTT. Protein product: CASSLSSYTQYF.

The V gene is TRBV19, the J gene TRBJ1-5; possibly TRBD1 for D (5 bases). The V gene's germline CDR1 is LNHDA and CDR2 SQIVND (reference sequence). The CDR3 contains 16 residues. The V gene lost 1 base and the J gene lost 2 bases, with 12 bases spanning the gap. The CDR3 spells CASSIVEGSGNQPQHF. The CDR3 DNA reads TGTGCCAGTAGTATAGTGGAGGGGTCAGGCAATCAGCCCCAGCATTTT.

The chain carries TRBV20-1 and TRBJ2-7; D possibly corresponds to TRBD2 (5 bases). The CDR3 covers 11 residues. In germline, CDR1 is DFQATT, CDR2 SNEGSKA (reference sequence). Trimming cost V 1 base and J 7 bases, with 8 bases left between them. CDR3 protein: CSARVATEQYF. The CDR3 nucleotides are TGCAGTGCTAGAGTAGCGACGGAGCAGTACTTC.

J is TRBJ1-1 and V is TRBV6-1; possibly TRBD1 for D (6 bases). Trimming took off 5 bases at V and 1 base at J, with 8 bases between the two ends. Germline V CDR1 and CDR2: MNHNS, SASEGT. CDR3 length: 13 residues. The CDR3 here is CASSPGANTEAFF. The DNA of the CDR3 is TGTGCCAGCAGTCCAGGGGCGAACACTGAAGCTTTCTTT.

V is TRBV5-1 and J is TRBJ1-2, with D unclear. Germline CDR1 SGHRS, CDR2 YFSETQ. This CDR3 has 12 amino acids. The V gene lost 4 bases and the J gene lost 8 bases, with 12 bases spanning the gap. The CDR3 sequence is CASSVSGPGYTF. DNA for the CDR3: TGCGCCAGCAGCGTGAGCGGACCCGGCTACACCTTC.

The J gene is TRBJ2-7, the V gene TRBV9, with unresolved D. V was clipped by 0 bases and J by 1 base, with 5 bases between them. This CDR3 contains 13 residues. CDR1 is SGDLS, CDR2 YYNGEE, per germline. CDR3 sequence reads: CASSVDISYEQYF. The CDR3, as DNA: TGTGCCAGCAGCGTAGACATATCCTACGAGCAGTACTTC.

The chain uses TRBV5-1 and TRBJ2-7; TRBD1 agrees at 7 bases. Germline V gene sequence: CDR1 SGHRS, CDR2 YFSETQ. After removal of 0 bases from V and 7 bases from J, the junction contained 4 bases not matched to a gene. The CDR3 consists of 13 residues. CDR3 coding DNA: TGCGCCAGCAGCTTGGCGAGGGGGCAGGAGCAGTACTTC. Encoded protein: CASSLARGQEQYF.

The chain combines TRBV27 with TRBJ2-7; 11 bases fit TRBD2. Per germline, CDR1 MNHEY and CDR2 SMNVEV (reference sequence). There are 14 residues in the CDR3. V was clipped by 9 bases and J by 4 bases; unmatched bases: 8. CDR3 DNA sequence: TGTGCCAGACGGACTAGCGGGCTTTTTTACGAGCAGTACTTC. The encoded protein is CARRTSGLFYEQYF.

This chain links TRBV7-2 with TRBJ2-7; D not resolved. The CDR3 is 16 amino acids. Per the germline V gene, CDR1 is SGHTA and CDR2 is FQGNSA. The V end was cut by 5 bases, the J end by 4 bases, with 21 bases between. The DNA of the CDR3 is TGTGCCAGCAGCAGGCGTTGGTCCAGCGTTCATTACGAGCAGTACTTC. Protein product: CASSRRWSSVHYEQYF.

CDR3 DNA: TGTGCCACCAGCAGAGAACGACAGGGGAGGAACGAGCAGTACTTC. Its protein product is CATSRERQGRNEQYF. V usage is TRBV15 and J usage is TRBJ2-7; 8 bases fit TRBD1. This CDR3 contains 15 residues. The V segment lost 0 bases and the J segment 5 bases; nucleotides outside the gene matches: 6. Germline loops: CDR1 LNHNV, CDR2 YYDKDF (reference sequence).

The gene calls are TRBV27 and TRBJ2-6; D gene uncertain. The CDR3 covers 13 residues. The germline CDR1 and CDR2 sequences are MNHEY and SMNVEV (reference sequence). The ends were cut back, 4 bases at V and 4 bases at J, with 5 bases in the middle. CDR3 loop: CASSSRGANVLTF. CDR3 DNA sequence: TGTGCCAGCAGTTCGAGGGGGGCCAACGTCCTGACTTTC.

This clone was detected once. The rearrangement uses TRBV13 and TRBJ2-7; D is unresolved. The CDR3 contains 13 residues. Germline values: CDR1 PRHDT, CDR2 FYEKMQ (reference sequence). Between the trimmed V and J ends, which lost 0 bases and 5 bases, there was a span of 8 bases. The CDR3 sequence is CASSLGILDEQYF. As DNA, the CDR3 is TGTGCCAGCAGCTTAGGGATATTAGACGAGCAGTACTTC.

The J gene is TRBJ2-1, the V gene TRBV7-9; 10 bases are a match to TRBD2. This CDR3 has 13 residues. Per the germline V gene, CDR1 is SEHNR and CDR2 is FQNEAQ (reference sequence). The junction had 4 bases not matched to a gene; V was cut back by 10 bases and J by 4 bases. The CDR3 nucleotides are TGTGCCAAGAGCGGGGGGGCTTACAATGAGCAGTTCTTC. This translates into CAKSGGAYNEQFF. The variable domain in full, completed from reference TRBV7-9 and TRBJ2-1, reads DTGVSQNPRHKITKRGQNVTFRCDPISEHNRLYWYRQTLGQGPEFLTYFQNEAQLEKSRLLSDRFSAERPKGSFSTLEIQRTEQGDSAMYLCAKSGGAYNEQFFGPGTRLTVL.

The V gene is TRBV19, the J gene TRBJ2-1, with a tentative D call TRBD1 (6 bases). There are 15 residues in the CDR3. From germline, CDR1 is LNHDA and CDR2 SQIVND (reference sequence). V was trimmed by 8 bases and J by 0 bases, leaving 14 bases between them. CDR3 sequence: CASQGIGSSYNEQFF. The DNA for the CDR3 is TGTGCCAGTCAGGGGATAGGGAGCTCCTACAATGAGCAGTTCTTC. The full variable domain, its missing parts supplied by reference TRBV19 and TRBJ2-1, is DGGITQSPKYLFRKEGQNVTLSCEQNLNHDAMYWYRQDPGQGLRLIYYSQIVNDFQKGDIAEGYSVSREKKESFPLTVTSAQKNPTAFYLCASQGIGSSYNEQFFGPGTRLTVL.

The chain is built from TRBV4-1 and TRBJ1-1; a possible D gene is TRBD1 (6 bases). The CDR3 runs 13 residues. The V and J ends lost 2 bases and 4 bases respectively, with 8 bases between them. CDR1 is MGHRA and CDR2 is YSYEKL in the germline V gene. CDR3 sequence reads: CASSQPRGTEAFF. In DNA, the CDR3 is TGCGCCAGCAGCCAACCCAGGGGCACTGAAGCTTTCTTT.

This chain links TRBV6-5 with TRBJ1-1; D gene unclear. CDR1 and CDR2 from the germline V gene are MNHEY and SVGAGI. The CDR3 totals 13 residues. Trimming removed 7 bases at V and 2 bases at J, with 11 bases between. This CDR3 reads CASTLGSNTEAFF. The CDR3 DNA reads TGTGCCAGCACCCTCGGGAGTAACACTGAAGCTTTCTTT.

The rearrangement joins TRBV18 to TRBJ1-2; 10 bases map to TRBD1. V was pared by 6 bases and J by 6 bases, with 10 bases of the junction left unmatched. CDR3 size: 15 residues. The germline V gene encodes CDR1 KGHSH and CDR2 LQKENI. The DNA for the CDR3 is TGTGCCAGCTCGCTAAATCCGGGACAGGGGAATGGCTACACCTTC. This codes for CASSLNPGQGNGYTF.

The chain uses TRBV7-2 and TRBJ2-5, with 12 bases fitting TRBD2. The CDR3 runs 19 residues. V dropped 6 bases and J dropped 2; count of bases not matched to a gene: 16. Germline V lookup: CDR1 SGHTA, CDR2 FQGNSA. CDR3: CASRLGRLAGVGEQETQYF. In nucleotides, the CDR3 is TGTGCCAGCAGGTTGGGTCGACTAGCGGGAGTGGGGGAACAAGAGACCCAGTACTTC.

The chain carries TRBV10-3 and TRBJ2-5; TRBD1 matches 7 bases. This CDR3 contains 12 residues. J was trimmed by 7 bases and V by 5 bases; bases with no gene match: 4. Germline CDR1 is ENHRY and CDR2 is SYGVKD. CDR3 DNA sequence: TGTGCCATCAGTAGGGGGCTGGGGACCCAGTACTTC. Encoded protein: CAISRGLGTQYF.

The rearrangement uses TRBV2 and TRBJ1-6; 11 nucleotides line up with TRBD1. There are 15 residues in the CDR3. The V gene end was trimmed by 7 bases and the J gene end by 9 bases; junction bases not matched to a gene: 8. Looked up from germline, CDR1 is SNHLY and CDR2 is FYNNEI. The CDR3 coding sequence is TGTGCCAGCACCAGGGACAGGGGGTATGGTTCACCCCTCCACTTT. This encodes CASTRDRGYGSPLHF.

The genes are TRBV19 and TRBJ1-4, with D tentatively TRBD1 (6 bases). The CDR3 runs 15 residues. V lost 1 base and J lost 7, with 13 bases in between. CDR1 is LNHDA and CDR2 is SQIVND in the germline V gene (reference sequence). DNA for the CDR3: TGTGCCAGTAGTATAGGGGGGGGCACCGGTGAAAAACTGTTTTTT. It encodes CASSIGGGTGEKLFF.